The 7 T cell receptor beta chains below all came from one sample that was sequenced in a study of blood T cell repertoires in COVID-19. Profiling relied on immunoSEQ multiplex PCR, and the TCRdb table lists in-frame clones only, not all of them. Of under 150,000 clones listed, about four fifths are singletons. Sequencing used peripheral blood. The receptor source for this set is a man older than 75 with acute or convalescent COVID-19.

The rearrangement links TRBV6-6 to TRBJ1-1; 7 bases line up with TRBD1. V trimming: 7 bases; J trimming: 1 base; junction bases outside the gene matches: 3. The length of the CDR3 is 13 residues. The V gene's germline CDR1 is MNHNY and CDR2 SVGAGI (reference sequence). CDR3 region: CASTRQGNTEAFF. The CDR3 DNA reads as TGTGCCAGCACCAGACAGGGGAACACTGAAGCTTTCTTT.

The chain uses TRBV5-4 and TRBJ2-3; the match to TRBD1 covers 9 bases. Germline CDR1 SGHNT, CDR2 YYREEE (reference sequence). The CDR3 has 13 amino acids. The CDR3 DNA reads TGTGCGGGCAGGGACAGGGTAACAGATACGCAGTATTTT. It is translated as CAGRDRVTDTQYF. Full variable domain (outside the CDR3, taken from reference TRBV5-4 and TRBJ2-3): ETGVTQSPTHLIKTRGQQVTLRCSSQSGHNTVSWYQQALGQGPQFIFQYYREEENGRGNFPPRFSGLQFPNYSSELNVNALELDDSALYLCAGRDRVTDTQYFGPGTRLTVL.

A single count supports this clone. The rearrangement joins TRBV6-5 to TRBJ1-1, with TRBD1 matching over 8 bases. Germline CDR1 MNHEY, CDR2 SVGAGI. The V and J ends lost 4 bases and 3 bases, in that order; junction bases with no gene match: 7. The CDR3 totals 15 residues. CDR3 residues: CASSSRQGRHTEAFF. CDR3 nucleotide sequence: TGTGCCAGCAGTTCCCGACAGGGGCGGCACACTGAAGCTTTCTTT.

This chain joins TRBV9 and TRBJ2-1; TRBD2 matches 7 bases. Germline CDR1 is SGDLS and CDR2 is YYNGEE. V trimming: 6 bases; J trimming: 5 bases; junction bases outside the gene matches: 11. The CDR3 spans 15 residues. The CDR3 reads CASTNTAGENNEQFF. In nucleotides, the CDR3 is TGTGCCAGCACCAATACGGCGGGGGAGAACAATGAGCAGTTCTTC.

The V call is TRBV5-4, the J call TRBJ2-7; 10 nucleotides align to TRBD1. Germline loops: CDR1 SGHNT, CDR2 YYREEE (reference sequence). The trim removed 3 bases at V and 3 bases at J, leaving 6 bases unmatched. This CDR3 is 15 amino acids long. CDR3 region: CASSSSGTGVYEQYF. CDR3 in DNA: TGTGCCAGCAGCTCGTCCGGGACAGGGGTCTACGAGCAGTACTTC. The entire variable domain, with the rest obtained from reference TRBV5-4 and TRBJ2-7, is as follows: ETGVTQSPTHLIKTRGQQVTLRCSSQSGHNTVSWYQQALGQGPQFIFQYYREEENGRGNFPPRFSGLQFPNYSSELNVNALELDDSALYLCASSSSGTGVYEQYFGPGTRLTVT.

CDR3 nucleotides: TGTGCCAGCAGCCGACAGGGGCTAAGACTTAACTATGGCTACACCTTC. Translated: CASSRQGLRLNYGYTF. The V call is TRBV11-2, the J call TRBJ1-2; 8 bases fit TRBD1. The CDR3 is 16 residues long. Trimming at V came to 5 bases and at J to 1 base, leaving 9 bases not matched to a gene. Germline V CDR1 and CDR2: SGHAT, FQNNGV.

The chain couples TRBV11-3 to TRBJ1-1; TRBD1 is a possible D gene (6 bases). This CDR3 contains 14 residues. V dropped 4 bases and J dropped 1 base, with 10 bases sitting between them. Germline lookup yields CDR1 SGHNT and CDR2 YENEEA. In nucleotides, the CDR3 is TGTGCCAGCAGCTCCGGACAGCCGAACACTGAAGCTTTCTTT. This sequence encodes CASSSGQPNTEAFF. Looking up the rest from reference TRBV11-3 and TRBJ1-1 gives the full variable domain: EAGVVQSPRYKIIEKKQPVAFWCNPISGHNTLYWYLQNLGQGPELLIRYENEEAVDDSQLPKDRFSAERLKGVDSTLKIQPAELGDSAVYLCASSSGQPNTEAFFGQGTRLTVV.